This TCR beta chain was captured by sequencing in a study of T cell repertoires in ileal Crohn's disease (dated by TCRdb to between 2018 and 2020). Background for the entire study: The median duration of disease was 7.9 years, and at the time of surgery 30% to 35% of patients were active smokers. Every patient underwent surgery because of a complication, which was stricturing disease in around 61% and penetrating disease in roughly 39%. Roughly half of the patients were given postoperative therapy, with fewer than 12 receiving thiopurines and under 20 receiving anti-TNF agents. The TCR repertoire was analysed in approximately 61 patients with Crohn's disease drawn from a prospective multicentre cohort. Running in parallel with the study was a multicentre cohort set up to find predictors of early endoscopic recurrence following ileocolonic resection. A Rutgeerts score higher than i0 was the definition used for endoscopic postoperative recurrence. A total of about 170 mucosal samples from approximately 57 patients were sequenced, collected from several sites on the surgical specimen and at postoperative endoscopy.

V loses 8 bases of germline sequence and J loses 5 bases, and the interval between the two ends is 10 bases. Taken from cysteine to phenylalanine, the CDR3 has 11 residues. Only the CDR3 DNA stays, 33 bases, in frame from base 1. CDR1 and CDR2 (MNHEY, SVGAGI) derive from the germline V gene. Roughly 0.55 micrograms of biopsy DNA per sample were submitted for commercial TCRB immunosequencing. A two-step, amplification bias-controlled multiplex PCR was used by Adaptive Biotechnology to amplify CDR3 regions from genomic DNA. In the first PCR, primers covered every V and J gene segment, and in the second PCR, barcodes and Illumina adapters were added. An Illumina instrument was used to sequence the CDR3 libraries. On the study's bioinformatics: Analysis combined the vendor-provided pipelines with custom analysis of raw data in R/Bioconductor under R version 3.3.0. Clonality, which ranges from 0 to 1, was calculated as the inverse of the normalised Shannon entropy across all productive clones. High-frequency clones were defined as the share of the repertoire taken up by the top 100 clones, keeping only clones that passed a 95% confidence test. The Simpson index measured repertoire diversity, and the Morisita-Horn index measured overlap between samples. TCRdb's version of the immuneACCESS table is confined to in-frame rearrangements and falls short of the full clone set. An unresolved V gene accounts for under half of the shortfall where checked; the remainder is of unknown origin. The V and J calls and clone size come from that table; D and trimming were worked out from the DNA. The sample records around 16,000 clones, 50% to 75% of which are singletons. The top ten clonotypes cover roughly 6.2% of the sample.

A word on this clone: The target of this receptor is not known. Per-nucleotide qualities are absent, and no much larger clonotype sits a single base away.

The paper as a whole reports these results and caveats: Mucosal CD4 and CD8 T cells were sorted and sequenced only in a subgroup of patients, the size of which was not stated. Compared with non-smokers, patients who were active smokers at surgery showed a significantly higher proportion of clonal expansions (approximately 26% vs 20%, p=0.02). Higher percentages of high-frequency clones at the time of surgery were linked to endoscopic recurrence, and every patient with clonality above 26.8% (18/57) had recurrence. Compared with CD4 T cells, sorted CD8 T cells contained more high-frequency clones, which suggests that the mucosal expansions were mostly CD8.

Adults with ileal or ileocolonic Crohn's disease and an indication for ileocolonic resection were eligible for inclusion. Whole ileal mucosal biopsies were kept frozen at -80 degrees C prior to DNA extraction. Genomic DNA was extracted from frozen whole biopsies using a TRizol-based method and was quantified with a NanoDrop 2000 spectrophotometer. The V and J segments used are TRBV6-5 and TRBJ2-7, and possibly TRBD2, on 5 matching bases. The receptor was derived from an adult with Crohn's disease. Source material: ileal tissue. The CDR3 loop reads CASGRVHEQYF. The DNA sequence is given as TGTGCCAGCGGGAGAGTACACGAGCAGTACTTC.